This record looks at one T cell receptor (beta chain) sequence and its context. The CDR3 consists of 14 residues. V shed 4 bases and J shed 8 bases, with 13 bases lying between them. Germline CDR1 SGHRS, CDR2 YFSETQ. These data originate in a study of blood T cell repertoires in COVID-19. In the authors' workflow: Estimation of nucleated cell counts relied on the amplification of reference gene primers. Libraries were prepared by immunoSEQ multiplex PCR; TCRdb keeps only in-frame clonotypes and omits some of them. That table supplies the V and J calls and clone size; D and trimming were determined from the DNA. This sample has 120,000 or so clones, with 70% to 90% found just once.

This clonotype was obtained from a woman in her fifties or sixties with acute or convalescent COVID-19. The specimen was peripheral blood. The rearrangement joins TRBV5-1 to TRBJ1-6, with D perhaps matching TRBD1 (6 bases). CDR3 sequence: CASSLPGDHSPLHF. The CDR3, as DNA: TGCGCCAGCAGCCTGCCAGGGGATCATTCACCCCTCCACTTT.